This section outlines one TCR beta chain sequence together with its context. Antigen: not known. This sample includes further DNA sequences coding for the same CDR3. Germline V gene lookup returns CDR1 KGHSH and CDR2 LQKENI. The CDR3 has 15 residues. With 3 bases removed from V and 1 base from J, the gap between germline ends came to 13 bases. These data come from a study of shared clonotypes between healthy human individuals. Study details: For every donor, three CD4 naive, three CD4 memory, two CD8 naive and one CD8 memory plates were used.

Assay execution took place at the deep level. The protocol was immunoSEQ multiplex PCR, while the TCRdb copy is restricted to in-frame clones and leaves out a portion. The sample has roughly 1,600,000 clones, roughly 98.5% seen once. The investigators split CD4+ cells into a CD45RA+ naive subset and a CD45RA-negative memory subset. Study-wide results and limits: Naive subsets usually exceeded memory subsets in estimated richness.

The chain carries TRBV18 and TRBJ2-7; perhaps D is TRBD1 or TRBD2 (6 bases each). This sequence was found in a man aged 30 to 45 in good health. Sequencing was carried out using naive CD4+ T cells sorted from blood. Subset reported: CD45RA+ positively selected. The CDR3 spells CASSPGGSSSYEQYF. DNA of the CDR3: TGTGCCAGCTCACCCGGGGGCTCTTCATCCTACGAGCAGTACTTC.